A single sample is the source of the 26 T cell receptor beta chains below, sequenced in a study of T cell responses to AZD1222 COVID-19 vaccine. The method was immunoSEQ multiplex PCR; TCRdb's version includes in-frame clones alone and lacks a portion of them. This sample has some 110,000 clones, with about 86% found just once. The sample was peripheral blood, taken on day 0 of AZD1222 vaccination. The receptors here all came from an adult in good health.

This clone was counted once. J is TRBJ1-2 and V is TRBV11-2; 7 bases line up with TRBD1. V gave up 4 bases and J gave up 2 bases; unmatched junction bases: 4. The CDR3 contains 14 residues. Germline V lookup: CDR1 SGHAT, CDR2 FQNNGV. As DNA, the CDR3 is TGTGCCAGCAGCTCTTTGACAGGGAACTATGGCTACACCTTC. Translated: CASSSLTGNYGYTF. Combining the CDR3 with reference TRBV11-2 and TRBJ1-2 gives the whole variable domain EAGVAQSPRYKIIEKRQSVAFWCNPISGHATLYWYQQILGQGPKLLIQFQNNGVVDDSQLPKDRFSAERLKGVDSTLKIQPAKLEDSAVYLCASSSLTGNYGYTFGSGTRLTVV.

The chain carries TRBV7-2 and TRBJ1-5, with 7 nucleotides matching TRBD1. This CDR3 is built from 13 residues. V gave up 6 bases and J gave up 2 bases; unmatched junction bases: 1. Germline lookup yields CDR1 SGHTA and CDR2 FQGNSA. CDR3 protein: CASRGTGNQPQHF. CDR3 coding DNA: TGTGCCAGCAGAGGGACAGGCAATCAGCCCCAGCATTTT.

The chain uses TRBV5-5 and TRBJ1-2, with 8 nucleotides matching TRBD1. J was trimmed by 3 bases and V by 0 bases; bases with no gene match: 7. There are 16 residues in the CDR3. The germline V gene encodes CDR1 SGHKS and CDR2 YYEKEE (reference sequence). CDR3 coding DNA: TGTGCCAGCAGCTTGGTTTTACAGGGGGTCGACTATGGCTACACCTTC. This sequence encodes CASSLVLQGVDYGYTF.

This clone has just one count. The chain couples TRBV23-1 to TRBJ2-7; 9 nucleotides match TRBD2. TRBV23-1 carries the ORF label, with uncertain function. This CDR3 is built from 21 residues. The V gene end was trimmed by 0 bases and the J gene end by 3 bases; junction bases not matched to a gene: 21. CDR3 nucleotide sequence: TGCGCCAGCAGTCAATCGGGGTTTCCGGGGGCGAGCGGGAGGATCCTCTACGAGCAGTACTTC. Its translation: CASSQSGFPGASGRILYEQYF.

The V and J genes are TRBV5-1 and TRBJ2-3; D not resolved. The germline V and J ends were trimmed by 5 bases and 5 bases, with 6 bases remaining between them. The CDR3 has 11 amino acids. Per germline, CDR1 SGHRS and CDR2 YFSETQ. The CDR3 here is CASSWGDTQYF. The CDR3 region has the DNA TGCGCCAGCAGTTGGGGAGATACGCAGTATTTT.

The chain employs TRBV25-1 and TRBJ2-7; 7 bases fit TRBD1. J was trimmed by 3 bases and V by 5 bases; bases with no gene match: 7. The germline V gene has CDR1 MGHDK and CDR2 SYGVNS. The CDR3 has 14 amino acids. The CDR3 region has the DNA TGTGCCAGCAGTCGGGGCAACAGGGGCTACGAGCAGTACTTC. It specifies CASSRGNRGYEQYF.

The chain carries TRBV3-1 (or the pseudogene TRBV3-2) and TRBJ1-2; D not resolved. The ends were cut back, 3 bases at V and 8 bases at J, with 7 bases in the middle. CDR3 length: 11 amino acids. Germline-derived CDR1 and CDR2 are LGHDT and YNNKEL (reference sequence). CDR3 sequence: CASSHGWGYTF. CDR3 nucleotides: TGTGCCAGCAGCCATGGGTGGGGCTACACCTTC.

This clone was seen a few times. Germline is not matched at one junction end, which may reflect a read error. The CDR3 spells CASNLRGVAGNTIYF. CDR3 sequence (DNA): TGTGCCAGCAACTTAAGAGGGGTTGCGGGAAACACCATATATTTT. This sequence joins TRBV7-2 and TRBJ1-3; D might be TRBD1 (5 bases). The V gene's germline CDR1 is SGHTA and CDR2 FQGNSA. The CDR3 is made up of 15 amino acids.

The rearrangement joins TRBV6-2 or TRBV6-3 to TRBJ1-1; D is ambiguous. Germline CDR1 and CDR2: MNHEY and SVGEGT. The CDR3 is 15 amino acids. V was shortened by 2 bases and J by 1 base, with 11 bases between the two germline ends. The CDR3 is CASSYGTGANTEAFF. The CDR3 DNA reads as TGTGCCAGCAGTTACGGTACGGGAGCGAACACTGAAGCTTTCTTT.

The chain couples TRBV5-8 to TRBJ1-1; D is uncertain. The CDR3 length is 13 residues. CDR1 and CDR2 (germline): SGHTS, YDEGEE. V lost 9 bases, J lost 1 base, and 13 bases lay in between. The CDR3 DNA follows: TGTGCCATCCCGGGTCTAGGGAACACTGAAGCTTTCTTT. Its translation is CAIPGLGNTEAFF. The variable domain in full, with the rest retrieved from reference TRBV5-8 and TRBJ1-1, is EAGVTQSPTHLIKTRGQQATLRCSPISGHTSVYWYQQALGLGLQFLLWYDEGEERNRGNFPPRFSGRQFPNYSSELNVNALELEDSALYLCAIPGLGNTEAFFGQGTRLTVV.

The chain combines TRBV19 with TRBJ1-2; 9 nucleotides match TRBD1. Germline V gives CDR1 LNHDA, CDR2 SQIVND (reference sequence). With V trimmed by 6 bases and J by 8 bases, 1 base remained unmatched. The CDR3 has 11 amino acids. CDR3 sequence: CASRGQGGYTF. The CDR3 DNA reads TGTGCCAGTAGAGGACAGGGGGGCTACACCTTC.

This chain connects TRBV19 to TRBJ1-2, with TRBD1 matching over 9 bases. Per the germline V gene, CDR1 is LNHDA and CDR2 is SQIVND (reference sequence). This CDR3 has 13 residues. Unmatched junction bases numbered 0, after V lost 5 bases and J lost 2 bases. The CDR3, as DNA: TGTGCCAGTAGTGGACAGGGGAACTATGGCTACACCTTC. This sequence encodes CASSGQGNYGYTF.

This chain links TRBV10-1 with TRBJ1-3; unclear D gene. This CDR3 is built from 16 residues. Germline loops: CDR1 WNHNN, CDR2 SYGVQD (reference sequence). V dropped 4 bases and J dropped 4 bases, with 17 bases sitting between them. In DNA, the CDR3 is TGCGCCAGCAGTGGTGAGGATCCCCCCAGCGGAAACACCATATATTTT. Its protein product is CASSGEDPPSGNTIYF.

The chain links TRBV5-5 to TRBJ1-1; D may be TRBD1 (5 bases). This CDR3 is 16 amino acids long. V lost 2 bases and J 0 bases, leaving 14 bases between the germline ends. Per germline, CDR1 SGHKS and CDR2 YYEKEE (reference sequence). CDR3 protein: CASSFISGRMNTEAFF. In DNA, the CDR3 is TGTGCCAGCAGCTTCATATCAGGGCGAATGAACACTGAAGCTTTCTTT.

The J gene is TRBJ1-4, the V gene TRBV15; 9 positions agree with TRBD1. The V gene's germline CDR1 is LNHNV and CDR2 YYDKDF (reference sequence). V was pared by 2 bases and J by 4 bases, with 5 bases of the junction left unmatched. The length of the CDR3 is 16 residues. Written as DNA, the CDR3 is TGTGCCACCAGCAGACCCCCGGGACAGGGTAATGAAAAACTGTTTTTT. As protein: CATSRPPGQGNEKLFF.

This clone was found a few times. The chain couples TRBV21-1 to TRBJ1-5. TRBV21-1 is an annotated pseudogene. The CDR3 runs to 16 residues. CDR3 sequence: CASSIWELTMTQPQHF. The CDR3 nucleotides read TGTGCCAGCAGCATCTGGGAGCTAACAATGACCCAGCCCCAGCATTTT.

The chain couples TRBV11-2 to TRBJ2-3; D is possibly TRBD2 (5 bases). This CDR3 is 14 amino acids long. Germline V lookup: CDR1 SGHAT, CDR2 FQNNGV. The V and J ends lost 2 bases and 6 bases respectively, with 12 bases between them. CDR3: CASSLSGIIDTQYF. CDR3 sequence (DNA): TGTGCCAGCAGCTTATCGGGGATTATTGATACGCAGTATTTT.

The genes are TRBV5-4 and TRBJ2-2; 10 bases line up with TRBD1. Germline assignment: CDR1 SGHNT and CDR2 YYREEE (reference sequence). The V segment lost 4 bases and the J segment 6 bases; nucleotides outside the gene matches: 6. There are 15 residues in the CDR3. The CDR3 bases are TGTGCCAGCAGCCGGACAGGGGGGTATCCCGGGGAGCTGTTTTTT. It is translated as CASSRTGGYPGELFF.

The chain is built from TRBV19 and TRBJ1-5; 9 nucleotides match TRBD1. The CDR3 consists of 15 residues. Germline loops: CDR1 LNHDA, CDR2 SQIVND (reference sequence). J gave up 2 bases and V 6 bases, and 5 bases lay outside the gene matches. CDR3 DNA: TGTGCCAGTAGCCGTACAGGGGGCGGCAATCAGCCCCAGCATTTT. This gives the protein CASSRTGGGNQPQHF.

The genes are TRBV3-1 (or the pseudogene TRBV3-2) and TRBJ1-4, with D unresolved. V was pared by 4 bases and J by 3 bases, with 6 bases between. This CDR3 contains 13 residues. The germline V gene has CDR1 LGHDT and CDR2 YNNKEL (reference sequence). This chain's CDR3 is CASSRVANEKLFF. The CDR3 DNA reads TGTGCCAGCAGCCGAGTAGCTAATGAAAAACTGTTTTTT.

The chain carries TRBV28 and TRBJ1-5; TRBD1 matches at 8 bases. Germline V lookup: CDR1 MDHEN, CDR2 SYDVKM. The CDR3 is made up of 14 amino acids. The ends lost 3 bases at V and 5 bases at J; junction bases unmatched: 3. CDR3 loop: CASSFGTGHQPQHF. DNA for the CDR3: TGTGCCAGCAGTTTCGGGACAGGCCATCAGCCCCAGCATTTT.

The V call is TRBV6-5, the J call TRBJ2-2, with 7 bases lining up with TRBD1. Trimming removed 7 bases from V and 6 bases from J; junction bases left unmatched: 11. The CDR3 runs 15 residues. The germline V gene encodes CDR1 MNHEY and CDR2 SVGAGI. CDR3: CASTSRDSPPGELFF. The CDR3 DNA is TGTGCCAGCACCTCCCGGGACAGCCCACCCGGGGAGCTGTTTTTT.

This clone appeared a single time. The V and J genes are TRBV5-6 and TRBJ2-3; D tentatively fits TRBD1 or TRBD2 (5 bases each). V was shortened by 2 bases and J by 8 bases, with 21 bases between the two germline ends. This CDR3 is 16 amino acids long. Germline V gives CDR1 SGHDT, CDR2 YYEEEE. The CDR3 DNA sequence: TGTGCCAGCAGCTTTATAGGGACGGTTCCCTCGGGTACGCAGTATTTT. Its protein product is CASSFIGTVPSGTQYF.

V gene TRBV24-1 combines with J gene TRBJ2-2; weak D call: TRBD1 (5 bases). The V and J ends lost 7 bases and 4 bases respectively, with 9 bases between them. The CDR3 extends over 13 amino acids. Per germline, CDR1 KGHDR and CDR2 SFDVKD. As DNA, the CDR3 is TGTGCCACCAGACAGGACGTCACCGGGGAGCTGTTTTTT. Its translation is CATRQDVTGELFF.

The chain employs TRBV28 and TRBJ2-7; 9 bases map to TRBD1. This CDR3 comprises 14 residues. Germline lookup yields CDR1 MDHEN and CDR2 SYDVKM. The V segment lost 5 bases and the J segment 5 bases; nucleotides outside the gene matches: 7. The CDR3 is CASSETGTGNEQYF. The CDR3 DNA sequence: TGTGCCAGCAGTGAAACCGGGACAGGGAACGAGCAGTACTTC.

The genes are TRBV18 and TRBJ2-3, with 12 bases identical to TRBD1. V shed 3 bases and J 5 bases; nucleotides not matched to a gene: 6. Germline values: CDR1 KGHSH, CDR2 LQKENI. The CDR3 contains 16 residues. CDR3 sequence (DNA): TGTGCCAGCTCACCCCCGGGACAGGGGGCAGGAGATACGCAGTATTTT. Encoded protein: CASSPPGQGAGDTQYF.